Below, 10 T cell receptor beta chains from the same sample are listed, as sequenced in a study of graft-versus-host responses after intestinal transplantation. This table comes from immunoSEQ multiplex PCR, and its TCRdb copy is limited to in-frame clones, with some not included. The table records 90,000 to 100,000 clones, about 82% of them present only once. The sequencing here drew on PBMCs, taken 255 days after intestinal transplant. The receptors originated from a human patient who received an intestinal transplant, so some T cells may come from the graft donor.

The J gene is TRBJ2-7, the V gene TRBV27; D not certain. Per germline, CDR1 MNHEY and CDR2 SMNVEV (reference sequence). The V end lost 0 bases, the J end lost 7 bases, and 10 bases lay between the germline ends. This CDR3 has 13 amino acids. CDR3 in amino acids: CASSLSAQREQYF. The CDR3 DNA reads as TGTGCCAGCAGTTTATCAGCGCAAAGGGAGCAGTACTTC.

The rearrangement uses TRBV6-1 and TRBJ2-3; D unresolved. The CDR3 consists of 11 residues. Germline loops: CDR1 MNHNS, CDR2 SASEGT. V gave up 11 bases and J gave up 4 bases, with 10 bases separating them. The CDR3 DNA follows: TGTGCCGGCCAACTTGCAGATACGCAGTATTTT. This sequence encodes CAGQLADTQYF.

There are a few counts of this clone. CDR3 coding DNA: TGTGCCAGCAGCTTAGGGCAGGCAAGATACAATGAGCAGTTCTTC. This codes for CASSLGQARYNEQFF. The chain carries TRBV7-9 and TRBJ2-1; D not certain. The CDR3 is 15 residues long. Germline V gives CDR1 SEHNR, CDR2 FQNEAQ (reference sequence). Trimming cost V 1 base and J 4 bases, with 11 bases left between them. Variable domain in full (rest from reference TRBV7-9 and TRBJ2-1): DTGVSQNPRHKITKRGQNVTFRCDPISEHNRLYWYRQTLGQGPEFLTYFQNEAQLEKSRLLSDRFSAERPKGSFSTLEIQRTEQGDSAMYLCASSLGQARYNEQFFGPGTRLTVL.

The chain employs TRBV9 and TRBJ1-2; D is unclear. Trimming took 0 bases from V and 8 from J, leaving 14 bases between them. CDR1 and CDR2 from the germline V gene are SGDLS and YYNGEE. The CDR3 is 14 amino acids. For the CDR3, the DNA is TGTGCCAGCAGCGTAGGCAGGCCCGCGGGAGGCTACACCTTC. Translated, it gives CASSVGRPAGGYTF.

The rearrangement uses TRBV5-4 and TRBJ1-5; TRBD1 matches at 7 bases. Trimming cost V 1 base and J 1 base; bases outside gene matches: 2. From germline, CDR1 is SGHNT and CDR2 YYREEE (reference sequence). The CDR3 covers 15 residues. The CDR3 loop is CASSLTGVSNQPQHF. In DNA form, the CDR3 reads TGTGCCAGCAGCTTGACAGGGGTGAGCAATCAGCCCCAGCATTTT.

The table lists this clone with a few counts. This CDR3 reads CASTLDRGRTEAFF. The CDR3 DNA sequence: TGTGCCAGCACCCTCGACAGGGGAAGGACTGAAGCTTTCTTT. The chain combines TRBV6-6 with TRBJ1-1; 8 bases align to TRBD1. Germline loops: CDR1 MNHNY, CDR2 SVGAGI (reference sequence). V lost 7 bases and J lost 5; bases outside the gene matches: 9. The CDR3 runs to 14 residues.

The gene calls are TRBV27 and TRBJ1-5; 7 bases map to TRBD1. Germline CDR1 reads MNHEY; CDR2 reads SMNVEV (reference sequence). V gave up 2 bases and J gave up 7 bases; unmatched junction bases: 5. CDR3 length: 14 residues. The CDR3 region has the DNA TGTGCCAGCAGTTTAGGACAGGCTCGGCAGCCCCAGCATTTT. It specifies CASSLGQARQPQHF.

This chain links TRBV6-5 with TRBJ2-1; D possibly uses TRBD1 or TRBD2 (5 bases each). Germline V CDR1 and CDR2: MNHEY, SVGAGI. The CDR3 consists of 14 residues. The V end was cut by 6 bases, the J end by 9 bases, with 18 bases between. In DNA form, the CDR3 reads TGTGCCAGCAGCCGCTCGGGGCCGCCGGGTGAGCAGTTCTTC. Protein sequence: CASSRSGPPGEQFF.

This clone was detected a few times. The CDR3 spells CASSLVDREFTLHF. The CDR3 DNA follows: TGTGCCAGCAGTTTGGTGGACAGGGAGTTCACCCTCCACTTT. This chain joins TRBV28 and TRBJ1-6, with 8 nucleotides matching TRBD1. The CDR3 has 14 amino acids. Germline CDR1 and CDR2: MDHEN and SYDVKM. With V trimmed by 3 bases and J by 14 bases, 9 bases remained unmatched. Supplemented by reference TRBV28 and TRBJ1-6, the full variable domain reads DVKVTQSSRYLVKRTGEKVFLECVQDMDHENMFWYRQDPGLGLRLIYFSYDVKMKEKGDIPEGYSVSREKKERFSLILESASTNQTSMYLCASSLVDREFTLHFGNGTRLTVT.

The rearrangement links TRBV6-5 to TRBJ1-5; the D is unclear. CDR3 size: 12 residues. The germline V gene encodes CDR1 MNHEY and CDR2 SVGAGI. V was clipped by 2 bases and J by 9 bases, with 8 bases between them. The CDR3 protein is CASSYGITPQHF. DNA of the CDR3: TGTGCCAGCAGTTACGGGATAACGCCCCAGCATTTT.